This T cell receptor beta chain is drawn from a study of identical twins. TCRdb recomputed calls from the 5' RACE reads with MiXCR, one row per CDR3 protein. The sample shows hundreds of thousands of distinct CDR3 sequences, roughly a tenth of them seen only once. Material: memory (CD45RO+) T cells sorted from blood. This clonotype originated in a woman younger than 30 in good health.

Here the CDR3 reads CSARDGREGRTGRQETQYF. CDR3 DNA sequence: TGCAGTGCTAGAGATGGGCGGGAGGGCCGAACCGGACGCCAAGAGACCCAGTACTTC. This sequence joins TRBV20-1 and TRBJ2-5; TRBD2 matches at 9 bases. The germline V gene has CDR1 DFQATT and CDR2 SNEGSKA (reference sequence). After removal of 0 bases from V and 1 base from J, the junction contained 15 bases not matched to a gene. This CDR3 has 19 amino acids.